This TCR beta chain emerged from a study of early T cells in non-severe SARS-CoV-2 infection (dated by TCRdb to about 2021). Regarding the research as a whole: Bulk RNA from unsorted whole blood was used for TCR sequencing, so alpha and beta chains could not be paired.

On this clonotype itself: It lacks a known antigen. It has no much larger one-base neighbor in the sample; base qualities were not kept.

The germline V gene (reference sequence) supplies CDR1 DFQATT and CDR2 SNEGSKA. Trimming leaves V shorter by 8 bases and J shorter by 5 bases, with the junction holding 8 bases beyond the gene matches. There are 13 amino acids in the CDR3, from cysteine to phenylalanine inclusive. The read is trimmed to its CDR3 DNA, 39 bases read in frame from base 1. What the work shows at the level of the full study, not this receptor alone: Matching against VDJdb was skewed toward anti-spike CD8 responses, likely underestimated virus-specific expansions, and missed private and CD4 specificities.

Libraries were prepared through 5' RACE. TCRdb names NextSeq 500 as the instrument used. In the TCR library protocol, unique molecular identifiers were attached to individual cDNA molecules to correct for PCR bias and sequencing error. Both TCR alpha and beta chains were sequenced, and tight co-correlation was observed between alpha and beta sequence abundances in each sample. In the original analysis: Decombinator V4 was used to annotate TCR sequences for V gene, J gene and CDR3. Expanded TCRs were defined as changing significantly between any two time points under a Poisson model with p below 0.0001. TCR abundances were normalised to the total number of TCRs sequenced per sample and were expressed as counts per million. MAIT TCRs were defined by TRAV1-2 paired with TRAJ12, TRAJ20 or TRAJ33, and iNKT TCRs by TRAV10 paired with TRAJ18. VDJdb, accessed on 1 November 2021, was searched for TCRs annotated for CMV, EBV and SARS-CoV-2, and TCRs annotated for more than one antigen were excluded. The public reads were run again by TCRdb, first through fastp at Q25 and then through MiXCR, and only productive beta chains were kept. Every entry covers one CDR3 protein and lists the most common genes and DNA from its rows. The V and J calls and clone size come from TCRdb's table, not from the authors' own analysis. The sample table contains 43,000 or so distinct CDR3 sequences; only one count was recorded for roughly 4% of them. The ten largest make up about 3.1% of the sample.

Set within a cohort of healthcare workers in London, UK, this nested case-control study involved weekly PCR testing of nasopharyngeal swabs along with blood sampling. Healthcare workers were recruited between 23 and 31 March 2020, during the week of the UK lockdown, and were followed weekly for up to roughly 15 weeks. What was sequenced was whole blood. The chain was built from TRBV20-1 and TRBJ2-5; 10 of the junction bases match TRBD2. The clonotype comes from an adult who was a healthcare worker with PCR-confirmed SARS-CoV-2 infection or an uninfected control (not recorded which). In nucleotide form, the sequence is TGCAGTCTAGCGGGAGTAAATTTGGAGACCCAGTACTTC. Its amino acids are CSLAGVNLETQYF.